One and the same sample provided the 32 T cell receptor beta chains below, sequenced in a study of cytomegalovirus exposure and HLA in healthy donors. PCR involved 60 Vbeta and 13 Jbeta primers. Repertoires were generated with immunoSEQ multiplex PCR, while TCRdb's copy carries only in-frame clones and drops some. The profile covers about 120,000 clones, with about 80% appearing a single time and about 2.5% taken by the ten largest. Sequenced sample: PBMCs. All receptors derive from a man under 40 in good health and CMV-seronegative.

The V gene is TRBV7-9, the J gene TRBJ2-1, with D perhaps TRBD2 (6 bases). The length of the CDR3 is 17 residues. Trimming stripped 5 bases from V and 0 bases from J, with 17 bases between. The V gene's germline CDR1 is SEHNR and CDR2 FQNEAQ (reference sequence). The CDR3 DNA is TGTGCCAGCAGCAGTAGCTTGTCCGGGAGCTCCTACAATGAGCAGTTCTTC. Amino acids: CASSSSLSGSSYNEQFF.

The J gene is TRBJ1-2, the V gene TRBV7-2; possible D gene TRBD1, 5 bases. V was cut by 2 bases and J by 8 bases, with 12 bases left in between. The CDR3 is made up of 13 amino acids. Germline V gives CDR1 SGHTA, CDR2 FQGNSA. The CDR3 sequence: CASSLTRVGGYTF. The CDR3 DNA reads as TGTGCCAGCAGCTTAACCAGGGTAGGCGGCTACACCTTC.

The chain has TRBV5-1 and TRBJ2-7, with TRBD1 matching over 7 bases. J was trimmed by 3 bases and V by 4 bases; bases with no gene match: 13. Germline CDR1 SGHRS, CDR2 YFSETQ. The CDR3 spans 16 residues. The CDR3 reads CASSDEPPGQNYEQYF. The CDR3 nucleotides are TGCGCCAGCAGCGACGAACCCCCGGGACAGAACTACGAGCAGTACTTC.

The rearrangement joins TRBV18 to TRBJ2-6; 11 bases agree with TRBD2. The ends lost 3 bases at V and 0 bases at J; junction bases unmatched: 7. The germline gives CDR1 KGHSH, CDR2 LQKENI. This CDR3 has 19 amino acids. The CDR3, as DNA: TGTGCCAGCTCACCGCCGGGACTAGCGGCTTTCTCTGGGGCCAACGTCCTGACTTTC. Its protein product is CASSPPGLAAFSGANVLTF.

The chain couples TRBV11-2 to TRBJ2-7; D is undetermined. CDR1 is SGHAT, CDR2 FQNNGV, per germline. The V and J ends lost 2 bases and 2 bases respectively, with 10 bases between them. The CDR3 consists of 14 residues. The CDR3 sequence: CASSLSEITYEQYF. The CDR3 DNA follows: TGTGCCAGCAGCTTATCAGAAATTACCTACGAGCAGTACTTC.

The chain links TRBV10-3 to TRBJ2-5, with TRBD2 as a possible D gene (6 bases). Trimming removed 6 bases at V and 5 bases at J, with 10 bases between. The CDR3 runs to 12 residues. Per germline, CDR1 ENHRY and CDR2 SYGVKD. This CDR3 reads CAIRDGGETQYF. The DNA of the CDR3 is TGTGCCATCAGAGACGGAGGGGAGACCCAGTACTTC.

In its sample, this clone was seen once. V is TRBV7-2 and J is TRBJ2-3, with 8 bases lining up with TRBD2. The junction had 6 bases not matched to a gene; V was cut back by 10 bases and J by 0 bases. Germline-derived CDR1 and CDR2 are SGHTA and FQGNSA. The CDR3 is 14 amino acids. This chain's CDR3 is CATSSGRSTDTQYF. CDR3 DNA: TGTGCCACCTCCAGCGGGAGAAGCACAGATACGCAGTATTTT.

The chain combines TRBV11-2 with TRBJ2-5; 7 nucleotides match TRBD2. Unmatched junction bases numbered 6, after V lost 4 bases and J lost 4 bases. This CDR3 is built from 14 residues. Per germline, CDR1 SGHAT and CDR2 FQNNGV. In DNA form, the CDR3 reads TGTGCCAGCAGCTCGGGACTAAGGCGAGAGACCCAGTACTTC. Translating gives CASSSGLRRETQYF. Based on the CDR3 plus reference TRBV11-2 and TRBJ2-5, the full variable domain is EAGVAQSPRYKIIEKRQSVAFWCNPISGHATLYWYQQILGQGPKLLIQFQNNGVVDDSQLPKDRFSAERLKGVDSTLKIQPAKLEDSAVYLCASSSGLRRETQYFGPGTRLLVL.

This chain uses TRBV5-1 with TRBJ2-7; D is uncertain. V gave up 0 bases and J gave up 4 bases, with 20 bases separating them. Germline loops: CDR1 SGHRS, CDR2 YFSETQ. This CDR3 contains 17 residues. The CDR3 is CASSLEGARGLTYEQYF. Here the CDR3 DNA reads TGCGCCAGCAGCTTGGAAGGTGCGCGCGGTCTAACTTACGAGCAGTACTTC.

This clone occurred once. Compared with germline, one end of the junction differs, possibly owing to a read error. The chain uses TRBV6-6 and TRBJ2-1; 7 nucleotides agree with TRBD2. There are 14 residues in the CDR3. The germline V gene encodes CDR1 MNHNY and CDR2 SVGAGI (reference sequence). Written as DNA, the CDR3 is TGTGCCAGCAGCCTCAGGGTGGGAGGGCCCCTTGGAGTCTTC. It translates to CASSLRVGGPLGVF.

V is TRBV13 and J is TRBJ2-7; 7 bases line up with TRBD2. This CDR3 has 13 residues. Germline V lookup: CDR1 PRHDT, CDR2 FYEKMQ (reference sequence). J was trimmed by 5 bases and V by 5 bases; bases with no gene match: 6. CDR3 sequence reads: CASSPPGRDEQYF. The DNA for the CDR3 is TGTGCCAGCAGCCCCCCGGGGAGGGACGAGCAGTACTTC.

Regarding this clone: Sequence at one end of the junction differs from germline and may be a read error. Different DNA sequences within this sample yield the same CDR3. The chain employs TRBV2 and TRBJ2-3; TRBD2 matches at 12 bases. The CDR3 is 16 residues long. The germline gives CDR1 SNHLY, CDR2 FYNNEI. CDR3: CASRRYGLAGRDTQYF. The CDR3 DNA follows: TGCGCCAGCCGGCGCTACGGACTAGCGGGAAGAGATACGCAGTATTTT.

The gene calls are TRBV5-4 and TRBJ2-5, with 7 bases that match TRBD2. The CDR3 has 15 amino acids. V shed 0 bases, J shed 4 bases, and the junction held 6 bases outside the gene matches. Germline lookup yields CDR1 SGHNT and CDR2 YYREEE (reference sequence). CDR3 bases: TGTGCCAGCAGCTTGGCTGGCGGGAGAGGAGAGACCCAGTACTTC. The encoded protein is CASSLAGGRGETQYF.

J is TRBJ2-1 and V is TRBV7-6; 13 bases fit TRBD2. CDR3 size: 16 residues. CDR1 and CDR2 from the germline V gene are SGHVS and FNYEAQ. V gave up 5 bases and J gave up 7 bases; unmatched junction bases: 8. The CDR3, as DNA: TGTGCCAGCAGCCTAACTAGCGGGAGGGCGAGGAATGAGCAGTTCTTC. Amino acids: CASSLTSGRARNEQFF. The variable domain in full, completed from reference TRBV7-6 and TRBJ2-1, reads GAGVSQSPRYKVTKRGQDVALRCDPISGHVSLYWYRQALGQGPEFLTYFNYEAQQDKSGLPNDRFSAERPEGSISTLTIQRTEQRDSAMYRCASSLTSGRARNEQFFGPGTRLTVL.

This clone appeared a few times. The CDR3 here is CASSEPSGEQFF. CDR3 nucleotide sequence: TGTGCCAGCAGTGAGCCTAGTGGTGAGCAGTTCTTC. This chain connects TRBV6-1 to TRBJ2-1; D is ambiguous. Per germline, CDR1 MNHNS and CDR2 SASEGT. The germline V and J ends were trimmed by 3 bases and 9 bases, with 9 bases remaining between them. CDR3 length: 12 residues.

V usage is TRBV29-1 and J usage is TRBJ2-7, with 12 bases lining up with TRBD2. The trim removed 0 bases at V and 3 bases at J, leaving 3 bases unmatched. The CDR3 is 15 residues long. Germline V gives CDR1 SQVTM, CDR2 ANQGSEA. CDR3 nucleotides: TGCAGCGTTGAAGATTGGACTAGCGGGGACTACGAGCAGTACTTC. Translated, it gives CSVEDWTSGDYEQYF.

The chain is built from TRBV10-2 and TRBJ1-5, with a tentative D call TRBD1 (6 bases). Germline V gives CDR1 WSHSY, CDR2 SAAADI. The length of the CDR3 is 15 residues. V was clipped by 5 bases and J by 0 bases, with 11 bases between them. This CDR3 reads CASSSGESSNQPQHF. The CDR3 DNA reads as TGCGCCAGCAGTTCAGGGGAGTCTAGCAATCAGCCCCAGCATTTT.

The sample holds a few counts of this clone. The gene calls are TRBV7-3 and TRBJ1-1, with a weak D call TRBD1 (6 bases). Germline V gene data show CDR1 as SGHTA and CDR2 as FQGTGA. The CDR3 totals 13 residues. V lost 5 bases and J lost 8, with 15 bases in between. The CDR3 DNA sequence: TGTGCCAGCAGCCCCCCCGGACAGAGAGAAGCTTTCTTT. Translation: CASSPPGQREAFF. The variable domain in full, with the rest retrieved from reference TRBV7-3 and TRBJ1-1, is GAGVSQTPSNKVTEKGKYVELRCDPISGHTALYWYRQSLGQGPEFLIYFQGTGAADDSGLPNDRFFAVRPEGSVSTLKIQRTERGDSAVYLCASSPPGQREAFFGQGTRLTVV.

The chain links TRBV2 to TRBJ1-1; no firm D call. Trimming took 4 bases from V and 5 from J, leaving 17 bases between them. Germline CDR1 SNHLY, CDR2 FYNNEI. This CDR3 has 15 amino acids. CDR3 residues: CASSVGRAARTEAFF. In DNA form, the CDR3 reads TGTGCCAGCAGTGTAGGGAGGGCCGCCCGTACTGAAGCTTTCTTT. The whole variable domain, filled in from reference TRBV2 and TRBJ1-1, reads EPEVTQTPSHQVTQMGQEVILRCVPISNHLYFYWYRQILGQKVEFLVSFYNNEISEKSEIFDDQFSVERPDGSNFTLKIRSTKLEDSAMYFCASSVGRAARTEAFFGQGTRLTVV.

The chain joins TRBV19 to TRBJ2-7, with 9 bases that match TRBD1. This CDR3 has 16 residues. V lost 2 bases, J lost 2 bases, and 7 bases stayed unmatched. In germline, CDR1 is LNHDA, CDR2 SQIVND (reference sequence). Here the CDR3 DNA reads TGTGCCAGTAGTATAAGGGGACAGGGAGCCACCTACGAGCAGTACTTC. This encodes CASSIRGQGATYEQYF.

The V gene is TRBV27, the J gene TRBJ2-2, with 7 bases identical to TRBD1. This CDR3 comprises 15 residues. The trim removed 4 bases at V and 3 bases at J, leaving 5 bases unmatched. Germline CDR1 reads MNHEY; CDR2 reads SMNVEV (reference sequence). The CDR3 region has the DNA TGTGCCAGCAGTTCGCCCGGGACAGACACCGGGGAGCTGTTTTTT. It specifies CASSSPGTDTGELFF.

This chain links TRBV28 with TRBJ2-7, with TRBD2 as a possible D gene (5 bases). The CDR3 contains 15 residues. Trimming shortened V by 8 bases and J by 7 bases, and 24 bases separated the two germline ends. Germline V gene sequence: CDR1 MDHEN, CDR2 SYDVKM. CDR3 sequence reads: CASLSRRSGGGEQYF. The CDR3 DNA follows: TGTGCCAGCCTTTCTCGTCGAAGCGGAGGCGGGGAGCAGTACTTC.

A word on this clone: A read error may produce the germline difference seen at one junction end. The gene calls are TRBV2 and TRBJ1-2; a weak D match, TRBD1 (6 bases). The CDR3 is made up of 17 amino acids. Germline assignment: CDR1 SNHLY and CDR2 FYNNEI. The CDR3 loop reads CASSERGPGQNNYGYPF. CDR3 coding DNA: TGTGCCAGCAGTGAGCGGGGGCCAGGACAGAACAACTATGGCTATCCCTTC.

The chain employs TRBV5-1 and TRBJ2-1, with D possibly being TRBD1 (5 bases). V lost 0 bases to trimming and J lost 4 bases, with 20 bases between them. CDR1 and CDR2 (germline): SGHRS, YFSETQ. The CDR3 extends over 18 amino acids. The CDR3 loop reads CASSLVSLTKGLYNEQFF. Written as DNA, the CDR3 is TGCGCCAGCAGCTTGGTCTCGTTAACGAAGGGGCTTTACAATGAGCAGTTCTTC.

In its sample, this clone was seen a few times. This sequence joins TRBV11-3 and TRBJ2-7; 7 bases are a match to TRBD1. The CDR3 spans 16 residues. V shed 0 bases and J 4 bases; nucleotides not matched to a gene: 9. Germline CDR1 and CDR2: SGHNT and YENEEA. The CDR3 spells CASSLETGVASYEQYF. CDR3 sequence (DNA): TGTGCCAGCAGCTTAGAAACAGGGGTGGCGAGTTACGAGCAGTACTTC.

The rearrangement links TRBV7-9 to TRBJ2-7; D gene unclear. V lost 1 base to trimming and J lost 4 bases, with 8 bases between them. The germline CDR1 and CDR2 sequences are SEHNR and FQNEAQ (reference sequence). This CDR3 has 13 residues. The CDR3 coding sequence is TGTGCCAGCAGCTTAGAGCTAGAATACGAGCAGTACTTC. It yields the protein CASSLELEYEQYF.

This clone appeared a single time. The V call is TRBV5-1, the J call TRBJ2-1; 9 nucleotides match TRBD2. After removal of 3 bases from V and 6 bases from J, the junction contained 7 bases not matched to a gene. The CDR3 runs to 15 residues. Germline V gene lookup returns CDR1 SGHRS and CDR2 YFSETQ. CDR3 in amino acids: CASSSAGGSGNEQFF. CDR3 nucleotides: TGCGCCAGCAGCTCAGCGGGAGGTTCGGGCAATGAGCAGTTCTTC.

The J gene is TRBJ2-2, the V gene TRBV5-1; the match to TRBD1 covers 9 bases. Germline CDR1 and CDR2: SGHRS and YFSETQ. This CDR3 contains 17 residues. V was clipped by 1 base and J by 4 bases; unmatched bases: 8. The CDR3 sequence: CASSLWGTGSFTGELFF. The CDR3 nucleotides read TGCGCCAGCAGCTTGTGGGGGACAGGGAGTTTCACCGGGGAGCTGTTTTTT.

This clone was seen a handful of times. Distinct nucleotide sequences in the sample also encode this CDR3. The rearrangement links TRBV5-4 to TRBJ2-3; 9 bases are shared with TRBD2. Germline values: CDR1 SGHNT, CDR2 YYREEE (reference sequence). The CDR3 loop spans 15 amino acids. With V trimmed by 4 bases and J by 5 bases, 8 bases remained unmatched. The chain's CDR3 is CASSTPAGGGDTQYF. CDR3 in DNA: TGTGCCAGCAGCACCCCAGCGGGAGGAGGAGATACGCAGTATTTT. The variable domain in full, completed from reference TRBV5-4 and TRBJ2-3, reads ETGVTQSPTHLIKTRGQQVTLRCSSQSGHNTVSWYQQALGQGPQFIFQYYREEENGRGNFPPRFSGLQFPNYSSELNVNALELDDSALYLCASSTPAGGGDTQYFGPGTRLTVL.

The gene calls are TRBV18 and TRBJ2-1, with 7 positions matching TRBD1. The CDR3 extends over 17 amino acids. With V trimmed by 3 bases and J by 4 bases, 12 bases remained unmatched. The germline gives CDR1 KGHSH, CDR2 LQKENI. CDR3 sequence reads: CASSPGTALGAYNEQFF. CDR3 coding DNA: TGTGCCAGCTCACCCGGGACAGCCTTGGGGGCATACAATGAGCAGTTCTTC.

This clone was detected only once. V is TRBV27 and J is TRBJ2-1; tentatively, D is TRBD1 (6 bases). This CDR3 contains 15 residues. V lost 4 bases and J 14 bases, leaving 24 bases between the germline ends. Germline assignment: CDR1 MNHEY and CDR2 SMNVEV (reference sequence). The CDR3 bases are TGTGCCAGCAGTTCGCCAATACAGGGTAACGACCGGGAGTTCTTC. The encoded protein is CASSSPIQGNDREFF.

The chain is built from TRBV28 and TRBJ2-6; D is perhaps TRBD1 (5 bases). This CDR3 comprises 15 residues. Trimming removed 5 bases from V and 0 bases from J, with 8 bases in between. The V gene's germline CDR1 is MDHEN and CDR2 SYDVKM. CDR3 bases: TGTGCCAGCAGTATAACAGGCTCTGGGGCCAACGTCCTGACTTTC. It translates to CASSITGSGANVLTF.